This TCR beta chain was sequenced for a study of blood T cell repertoires in COVID-19 (TCRdb year 2020). Background for the entire study: The collaborator samples originated in the United States, Italy and Spain and spanned the acute and convalescent phases of COVID-19. The prospective study material was composed of cDNA or gDNA derived from T cells, B-cell-depleted T cells, or PBMCs. Deeply sampled blood TCRbeta repertoires from subjects exposed to, actively infected with, or recovered from COVID-19 were included in the dataset. The repertoires were made available in a free public database intended to serve as a resource for research on the immune response to SARS-CoV-2. The samples were drawn from two sources: the first 160 participants of the ongoing ImmuneRACE study, and over 950 subjects contributed by 6 global collaborators. Nearly every sample came with metadata listing a de-identified subject ID, COVID-19 status, age in years and sex. HLA class I and class II types, where available, came from metadata supplied by the sample provider rather than from assay-based typing.

One collaborating source in Seattle enrolled patients while the patients were actively infected and followed the patients over time throughout the course of disease. The collaborating institutions used their own protocols to collect whole blood in K2EDTA tubes. For TCRbeta analysis, collaborators shipped samples as frozen whole blood, isolated PBMCs, or DNA extracted from either of those sample types. The immunoSEQ Assay, a bias-controlled multiplex PCR, was used to amplify TCRbeta CDR3 regions from genomic DNA. The authors' pipeline ran thus. The number of nucleated cells in each sample was estimated from the amplification of reference gene primers within the assay. Sequence reads were collapsed and filtered to measure the absolute abundance of every unique TCRbeta CDR3 rearrangement. Productive Simpson clonality was computed per sample as the square root of Simpson's diversity index over productive rearrangements. In TCRdb, the immuneACCESS table is reduced to in-frame sequences with V and J assigned. These tables do not hold every clone; where another copy was compared, an unresolved V gene accounts for under half, and the others remain unexplained. The V and J calls and the clone size are those of that table, but D and trimming were determined from the DNA. Recorded for this sample are about 480,000 clones; around 89% of them occurred a single time. The ten largest clones take up roughly 12% of the sample.

Points the paper makes about the study in general: Clinical and demographic metadata were provided uncurated, with the amount varying by source and participant.

This clone was seen only once. Its cognate antigen has yet to be identified. There are no base qualities to consult, and no much larger clone falls within one base. The sequence came from a woman in her forties or fifties with COVID-19, enrolled during active disease. Source material: peripheral blood.

The DNA sequence is as follows: TGTGCCAGCAGCCAACTGGGCAGTGATTCACCCCTCCACTTT. This yields the protein CASSQLGSDSPLHF. Recombination connected TRBV25-1 to TRBJ1-6, with the identity of the D gene unclear. V loses 6 bases, J loses 8 bases, and the germline ends lie 14 bases apart. CDR1 is given as MGHDK and CDR2 as SYGVNS, both from the germline V gene. The cysteine opens and the phenylalanine closes a CDR3 of 14 amino acids. Only CDR3 DNA is held: 42 bases, read in frame from base 1. Here the CDR3 is joined to the reference TRBV25-1 and TRBJ1-6 genes, and the full variable domain is: EADIYQTPRYLVIGTGKKITLECSQTMGHDKMYWYQQDPGMELHLIHYSYGVNSTEKGDLSSESTVSRIRTEHFPLTLESARPSHTSQYLCASSQLGSDSPLHFGNGTRLTVT.